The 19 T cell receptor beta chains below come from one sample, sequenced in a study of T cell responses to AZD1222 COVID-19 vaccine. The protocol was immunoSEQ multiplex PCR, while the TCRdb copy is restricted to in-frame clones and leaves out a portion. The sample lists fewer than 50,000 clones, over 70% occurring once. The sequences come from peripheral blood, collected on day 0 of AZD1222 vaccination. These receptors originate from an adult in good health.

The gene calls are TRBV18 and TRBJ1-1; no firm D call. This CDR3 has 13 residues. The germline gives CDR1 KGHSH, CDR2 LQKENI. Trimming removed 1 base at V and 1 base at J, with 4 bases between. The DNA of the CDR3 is TGTGCCAGCTCACCACAGGGGAACACTGAAGCTTTCTTT. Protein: CASSPQGNTEAFF.

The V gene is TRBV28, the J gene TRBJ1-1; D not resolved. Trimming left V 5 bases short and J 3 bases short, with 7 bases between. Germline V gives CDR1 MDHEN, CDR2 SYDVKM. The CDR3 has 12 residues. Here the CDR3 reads CASSPFDTEAFF. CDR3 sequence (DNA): TGTGCCAGCAGTCCGTTCGACACTGAAGCTTTCTTT.

The CDR3 sequence: CASSLDVSNTEAFF. In DNA, the CDR3 is TGCGCCAGCAGCTTGGACGTATCGAACACTGAAGCTTTCTTT. The chain recombines TRBV5-1 with TRBJ1-1; D not certain. The CDR3 spans 14 residues. Germline V gene lookup returns CDR1 SGHRS and CDR2 YFSETQ. The germline V and J ends were trimmed by 0 bases and 1 base, with 7 bases remaining between them.

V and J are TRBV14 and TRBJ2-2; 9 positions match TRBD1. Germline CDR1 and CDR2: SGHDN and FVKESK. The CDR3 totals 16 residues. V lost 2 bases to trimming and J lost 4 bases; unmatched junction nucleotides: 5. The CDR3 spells CASSQLGQGFTGELFF. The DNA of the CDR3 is TGTGCCAGCAGCCAACTGGGACAGGGATTCACCGGGGAGCTGTTTTTT.

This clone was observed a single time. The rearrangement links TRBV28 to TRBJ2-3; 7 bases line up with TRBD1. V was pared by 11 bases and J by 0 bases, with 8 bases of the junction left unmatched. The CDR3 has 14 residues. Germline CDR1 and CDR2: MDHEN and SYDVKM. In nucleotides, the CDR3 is TGTGCCGTTACAGGGGTTGGGAGCACAGATACGCAGTATTTT. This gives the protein CAVTGVGSTDTQYF.

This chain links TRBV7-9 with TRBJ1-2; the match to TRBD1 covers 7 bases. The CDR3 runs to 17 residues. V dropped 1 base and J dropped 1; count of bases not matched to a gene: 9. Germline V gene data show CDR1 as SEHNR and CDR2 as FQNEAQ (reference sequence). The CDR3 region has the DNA TGTGCCAGCAGCTTAGTTTTCCTGGGACAGAATAACTATGGCTACACCTTC. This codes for CASSLVFLGQNNYGYTF.

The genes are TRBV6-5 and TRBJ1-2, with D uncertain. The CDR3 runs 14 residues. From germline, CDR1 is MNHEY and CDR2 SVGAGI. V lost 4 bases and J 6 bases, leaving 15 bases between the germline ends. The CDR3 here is CASSSTRPYDGYTF. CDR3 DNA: TGTGCCAGCAGTTCCACTCGACCGTACGATGGCTACACCTTC.

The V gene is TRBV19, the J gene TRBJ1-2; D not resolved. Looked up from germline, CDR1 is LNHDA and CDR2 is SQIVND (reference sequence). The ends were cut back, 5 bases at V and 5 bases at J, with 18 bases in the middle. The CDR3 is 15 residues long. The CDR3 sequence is CASSPRSAGLYGYTF. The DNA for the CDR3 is TGTGCCAGTAGTCCTAGGTCAGCGGGCCTTTATGGCTACACCTTC.

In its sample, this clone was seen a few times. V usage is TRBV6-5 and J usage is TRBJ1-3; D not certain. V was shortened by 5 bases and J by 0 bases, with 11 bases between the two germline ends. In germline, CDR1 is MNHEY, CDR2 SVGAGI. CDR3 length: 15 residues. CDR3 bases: TGTGCCAGCAGTCGCCAAGTTGACTCTGGAAACACCATATATTTT. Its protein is CASSRQVDSGNTIYF.

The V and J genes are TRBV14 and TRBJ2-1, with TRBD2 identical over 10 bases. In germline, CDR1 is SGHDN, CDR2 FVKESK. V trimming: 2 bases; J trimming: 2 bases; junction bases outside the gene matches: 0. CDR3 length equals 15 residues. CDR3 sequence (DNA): TGTGCCAGCAGCCAACTAGCGGGGGCCTACAATGAGCAGTTCTTC. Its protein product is CASSQLAGAYNEQFF.

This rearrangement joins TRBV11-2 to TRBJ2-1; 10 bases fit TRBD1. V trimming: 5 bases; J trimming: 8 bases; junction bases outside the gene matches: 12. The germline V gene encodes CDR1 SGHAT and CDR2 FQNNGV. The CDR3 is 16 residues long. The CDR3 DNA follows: TGTGCCAGCAGCCCCAGACAGGGGGCCATCTCTGATGAGCAGTTCTTC. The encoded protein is CASSPRQGAISDEQFF.

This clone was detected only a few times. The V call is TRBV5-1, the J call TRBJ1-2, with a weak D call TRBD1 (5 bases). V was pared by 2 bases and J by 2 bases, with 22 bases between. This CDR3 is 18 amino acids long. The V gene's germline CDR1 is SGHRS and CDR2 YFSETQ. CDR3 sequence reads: CASSLKSGTAQANYGYTF. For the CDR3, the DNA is TGCGCCAGCAGCTTAAAAAGCGGGACGGCTCAGGCCAACTATGGCTACACCTTC.

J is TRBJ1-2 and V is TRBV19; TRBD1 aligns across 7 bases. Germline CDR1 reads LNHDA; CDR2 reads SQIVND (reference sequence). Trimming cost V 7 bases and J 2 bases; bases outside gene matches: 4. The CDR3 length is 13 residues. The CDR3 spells CASIRGQNYGYTF. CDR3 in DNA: TGTGCCAGTATAAGGGGACAGAACTATGGCTACACCTTC.

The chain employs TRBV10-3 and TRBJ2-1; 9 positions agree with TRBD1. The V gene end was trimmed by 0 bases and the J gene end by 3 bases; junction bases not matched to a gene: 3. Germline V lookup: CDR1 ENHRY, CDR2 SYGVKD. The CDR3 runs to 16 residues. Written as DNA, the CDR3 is TGTGCCATCAGTGAGTCGACAGGGGGGAACTACAATGAGCAGTTCTTC. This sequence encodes CAISESTGGNYNEQFF.

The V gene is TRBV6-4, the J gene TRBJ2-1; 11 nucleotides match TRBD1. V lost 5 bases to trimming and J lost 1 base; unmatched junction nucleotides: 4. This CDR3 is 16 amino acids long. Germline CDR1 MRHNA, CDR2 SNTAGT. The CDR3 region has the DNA TGTGCCAGCAGTTCCGGGACAGGGGGGTCCTACAATGAGCAGTTCTTC. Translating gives CASSSGTGGSYNEQFF.

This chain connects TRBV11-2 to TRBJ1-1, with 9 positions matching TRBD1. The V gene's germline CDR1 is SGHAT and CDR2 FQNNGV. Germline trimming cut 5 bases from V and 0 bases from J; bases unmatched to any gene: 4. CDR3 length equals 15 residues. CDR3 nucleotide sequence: TGTGCCAGCAGCCTACGACAGGGGGTGAACACTGAAGCTTTCTTT. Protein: CASSLRQGVNTEAFF.

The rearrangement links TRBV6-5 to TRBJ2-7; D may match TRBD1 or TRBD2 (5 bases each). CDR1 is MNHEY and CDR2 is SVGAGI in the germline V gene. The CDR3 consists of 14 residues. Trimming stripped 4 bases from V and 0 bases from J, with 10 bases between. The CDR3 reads CASSFSGTSYEQYF. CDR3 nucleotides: TGTGCCAGCAGTTTCTCCGGGACCTCCTACGAGCAGTACTTC.

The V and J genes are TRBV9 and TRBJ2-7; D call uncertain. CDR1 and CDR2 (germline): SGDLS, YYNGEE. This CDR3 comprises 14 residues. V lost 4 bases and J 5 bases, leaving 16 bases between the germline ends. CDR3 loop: CASSPRFEINEQYF. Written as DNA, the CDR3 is TGTGCCAGCAGCCCCCGTTTCGAGATCAACGAGCAGTACTTC.

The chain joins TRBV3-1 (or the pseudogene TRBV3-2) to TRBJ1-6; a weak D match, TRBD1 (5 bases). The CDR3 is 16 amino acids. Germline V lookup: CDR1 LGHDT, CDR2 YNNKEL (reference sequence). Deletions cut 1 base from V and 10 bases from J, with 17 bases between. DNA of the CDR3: TGTGCCAGCAGCCAAGGAGCAGGGAGATATGGGTCACCCCTCCACTTT. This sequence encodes CASSQGAGRYGSPLHF.